Each of the 24 T cell receptor beta chains below was sequenced from the same sample in a study of T cell responses to AZD1222 COVID-19 vaccine. The data were produced by immunoSEQ multiplex PCR, yet TCRdb's version contains in-frame clones alone and is incomplete. This sample has more than 100,000 clones, with about 85% found just once. The sequencing here drew on peripheral blood, taken on day 0 of AZD1222 vaccination. The receptors stem from an adult in good health.

Only one count was recorded for this clone. This chain joins TRBV5-5 and TRBJ1-2; D gene ambiguous. CDR3 length equals 13 residues. CDR1 SGHKS and CDR2 YYEKEE come from the germline V gene (reference sequence). Between the trimmed V and J ends, which lost 2 bases and 4 bases, there was a span of 9 bases. The CDR3: CASSLGLLYGYTF. The CDR3 nucleotides are TGTGCCAGCAGCTTAGGACTCCTCTATGGCTACACCTTC.

The chain recombines TRBV10-1 with TRBJ1-4; D not resolved. This CDR3 has 12 amino acids. V shed 2 bases and J shed 8 bases, with 6 bases lying between them. Germline V gene sequence: CDR1 WNHNN, CDR2 SYGVQD (reference sequence). CDR3 in DNA: TGCGCCAGCAGTGAGGCGAGGGAAAAACTGTTTTTT. Protein sequence: CASSEAREKLFF.

V usage is TRBV4-1 and J usage is TRBJ2-1; 10 positions match TRBD2. Germline V gives CDR1 MGHRA, CDR2 YSYEKL. V shed 0 bases, J shed 5 bases, and the junction held 19 bases outside the gene matches. CDR3 length: 21 residues. The CDR3 reads CASSQESPSAIAGGYNNEQFF. CDR3 nucleotide sequence: TGCGCCAGCAGCCAAGAAAGCCCGTCGGCCATAGCGGGGGGCTACAACAATGAGCAGTTCTTC.

The rearrangement joins TRBV5-6 to TRBJ2-7, with D possibly being TRBD1 (5 bases). Germline CDR1 is SGHDT and CDR2 is YYEEEE. Trimming removed 1 base at V and 4 bases at J, with 9 bases between. CDR3 length: 13 residues. Written as DNA, the CDR3 is TGTGCCAGCAGCTTGCAGGGAAGGTACGAGCAGTACTTC. Translating it yields CASSLQGRYEQYF.

The chain couples TRBV28 to TRBJ1-1; 7 bases line up with TRBD1. The V and J ends lost 5 bases and 2 bases, in that order; junction bases with no gene match: 14. The CDR3 contains 17 residues. Germline CDR1 reads MDHEN; CDR2 reads SYDVKM. The CDR3 DNA reads TGTGCCAGCAGTCCCGTGTTCAGGACAGGACCCAACACTGAAGCTTTCTTT. The encoded protein is CASSPVFRTGPNTEAFF.

The genes are TRBV11-3 and TRBJ1-2; D not resolved. Germline V gives CDR1 SGHNT, CDR2 YENEEA. The CDR3 totals 14 residues. With 2 bases removed from V and 2 bases from J, the gap between germline ends came to 9 bases. CDR3 protein: CASSLMTENYGYTF. CDR3 DNA sequence: TGTGCCAGCAGCTTAATGACGGAGAACTATGGCTACACCTTC.

V and J are TRBV4-1 and TRBJ2-1; unclear D gene. Looked up from germline, CDR1 is MGHRA and CDR2 is YSYEKL. The germline V and J ends were trimmed by 0 bases and 5 bases, with 5 bases remaining between them. This CDR3 has 13 residues. CDR3 sequence: CASSQDYDNEQFF. In nucleotides, the CDR3 is TGCGCCAGCAGCCAAGACTACGACAATGAGCAGTTCTTC.

The chain has TRBV28 and TRBJ2-5; the D is unclear. The CDR3 spans 17 residues. Germline V gene lookup returns CDR1 MDHEN and CDR2 SYDVKM. Trimming left V 3 bases short and J 2 bases short, with 19 bases between. CDR3 sequence (DNA): TGTGCCAGCAGTTTTATAGTTATGGCGACGCCACAAGAGACCCAGTACTTC. Residues: CASSFIVMATPQETQYF.

This clone was found once. The chain employs TRBV7-9 and TRBJ1-5, with TRBD1 matching 7 bases. J was trimmed by 1 base and V by 4 bases; bases with no gene match: 4. The V gene's germline CDR1 is SEHNR and CDR2 FQNEAQ (reference sequence). The CDR3 runs 15 residues. The CDR3 loop is CASSSDRVSNQPQHF. Written as DNA, the CDR3 is TGTGCCAGCAGCTCCGACAGGGTGAGCAATCAGCCCCAGCATTTT. The variable domain in full, completed from reference TRBV7-9 and TRBJ1-5, reads DTGVSQNPRHKITKRGQNVTFRCDPISEHNRLYWYRQTLGQGPEFLTYFQNEAQLEKSRLLSDRFSAERPKGSFSTLEIQRTEQGDSAMYLCASSSDRVSNQPQHFGDGTRLSIL.

The chain is built from TRBV14 and TRBJ2-1; 11 positions agree with TRBD2. Germline loops: CDR1 SGHDN, CDR2 FVKESK. The J segment lost 7 bases and the V segment lost 6 bases, leaving 8 bases of the junction unmatched. This CDR3 region has 15 residues. As DNA, the CDR3 is TGTGCCAGCAGACAAACTAGCGGGGGTCCTAATGAGCAGTTCTTC. Its translation is CASRQTSGGPNEQFF.

V is TRBV24-1 and J is TRBJ1-1; 7 nucleotides match TRBD1. The junction had 6 bases not matched to a gene; V was cut back by 10 bases and J by 2 bases. Germline V lookup: CDR1 KGHDR, CDR2 SFDVKD. This CDR3 is built from 13 residues. The CDR3 sequence: CATQGRLNTEAFF. The DNA of the CDR3 is TGTGCCACACAGGGGAGGCTAAACACTGAAGCTTTCTTT.

This chain connects TRBV5-1 to TRBJ2-5; tentative D call: TRBD2 (5 bases). CDR3 size: 15 residues. Trimming pared 0 bases from V and 5 bases from J, leaving 14 bases between. The germline gives CDR1 SGHRS, CDR2 YFSETQ. The CDR3 DNA follows: TGCGCCAGCAGCTTGGTGGGTTTGAGGGAGGAGACCCAGTACTTC. Translating it yields CASSLVGLREETQYF.

The V gene is TRBV19, the J gene TRBJ1-1; no clear D. Trimming pared 4 bases from V and 0 bases from J, leaving 12 bases between. Germline assignment: CDR1 LNHDA and CDR2 SQIVND (reference sequence). The CDR3 length is 15 residues. The CDR3 region is CASSTVDAVNTEAFF. The CDR3, as DNA: TGTGCCAGTAGTACCGTGGACGCCGTGAACACTGAAGCTTTCTTT.

V gene TRBV27 combines with J gene TRBJ2-3; weak D call: TRBD2 (7 bases). The CDR3 contains 14 residues. The ends were cut back, 3 bases at V and 6 bases at J, with 13 bases in the middle. Germline V gene data show CDR1 as MNHEY and CDR2 as SMNVEV (reference sequence). In nucleotides, the CDR3 is TGTGCCAGCAGTTTTGGGGGGGCATTTGATACGCAGTATTTT. It yields the protein CASSFGGAFDTQYF.

The V call is TRBV3-1 (or the pseudogene TRBV3-2), the J call TRBJ1-2; D is possibly TRBD1 (5 bases). This CDR3 is 13 amino acids long. Per germline, CDR1 LGHDT and CDR2 YNNKEL (reference sequence). V lost 4 bases and J lost 2, with 8 bases in between. The CDR3 DNA sequence: TGTGCCAGCAGCCTCAGGGAGAACTATGGCTACACCTTC. This translates into CASSLRENYGYTF.

This chain connects TRBV19 to TRBJ1-2, with D possibly matching TRBD1 (6 bases). Trimming pared 3 bases from V and 2 bases from J, leaving 10 bases between. CDR1 and CDR2 from the germline V gene are LNHDA and SQIVND (reference sequence). This CDR3 has 14 residues. This CDR3 reads CASSIEGTNYGYTF. The CDR3 nucleotides read TGTGCCAGTAGTATTGAGGGGACAAACTATGGCTACACCTTC.

V usage is TRBV7-2 and J usage is TRBJ2-6; D ambiguous. Germline V gene sequence: CDR1 SGHTA, CDR2 FQGNSA. CDR3 length equals 15 residues. V lost 1 base to trimming and J lost 0 bases, with 4 bases between them. Here the CDR3 reads CASSLGGSGANVLTF. In DNA form, the CDR3 reads TGTGCCAGCAGCTTAGGAGGCTCTGGGGCCAACGTCCTGACTTTC.

The chain combines TRBV4-3 with TRBJ2-2, with TRBD2 matching over 8 bases. In germline, CDR1 is LGHNA, CDR2 YSLEER. Trimming at V came to 4 bases and at J to 7 bases, leaving 8 bases not matched to a gene. The CDR3 loop spans 15 amino acids. The CDR3 nucleotides are TGCGCCAGCAGCCCAGCCTCGGGGGGGGACGGGGAGCTGTTTTTT. As protein: CASSPASGGDGELFF.

V usage is TRBV30 and J usage is TRBJ1-5; D not certain. The length of the CDR3 is 16 residues. In germline, CDR1 is GTSNPN, CDR2 SVGIG (reference sequence). The germline V and J ends were trimmed by 1 base and 2 bases, with 15 bases remaining between them. CDR3 region: CAWSEKGQRGNQPQHF. The CDR3 nucleotides are TGTGCCTGGAGTGAAAAGGGTCAGAGGGGCAATCAGCCCCAGCATTTT. The full variable domain, completed using reference TRBV30 and TRBJ1-5, is SQTIHQWPATLVQPVGSPLSLECTVEGTSNPNLYWYRQAAGRGLQLLFYSVGIGQISSEVPQNLSASRPQDRQFILSSKKLLLSDSGFYLCAWSEKGQRGNQPQHFGDGTRLSIL.

V and J are TRBV28 and TRBJ1-1; D is unclear. Germline-derived CDR1 and CDR2 are MDHEN and SYDVKM. This CDR3 spans 16 amino acids. Trimming took 6 bases from V and 2 from J, leaving 19 bases between them. The CDR3 sequence is CASRKIRITTNTEAFF. Here the CDR3 DNA reads TGTGCCAGCAGGAAGATTCGGATTACGACAAACACTGAAGCTTTCTTT.

This clone has only a few counts. This sequence joins TRBV30 and TRBJ1-6; tentative D call: TRBD1 (6 bases). V lost 1 base, J lost 9 bases, and 13 bases lay in between. The germline gives CDR1 GTSNPN, CDR2 SVGIG (reference sequence). The CDR3 loop spans 14 amino acids. Written as DNA, the CDR3 is TGTGCCTGGAGTGGTAGGGGGAGAAGTTCACCCCTCCACTTT. Its protein product is CAWSGRGRSSPLHF.

The V gene is TRBV6-5, the J gene TRBJ1-2, with TRBD1 identical over 7 bases. V shed 4 bases, J shed 0 bases, and the junction held 5 bases outside the gene matches. The CDR3 length is 15 residues. CDR1 MNHEY and CDR2 SVGAGI come from the germline V gene. In nucleotides, the CDR3 is TGTGCCAGCAGTTCCCAGGGGGGACCTAACTATGGCTACACCTTC. Translated: CASSSQGGPNYGYTF.

The genes are TRBV18 and TRBJ1-1; D unclear. The V and J ends lost 6 bases and 5 bases respectively, with 7 bases between them. This CDR3 region has 11 residues. Germline V gene sequence: CDR1 KGHSH, CDR2 LQKENI. The CDR3 DNA follows: TGTGCCAGCTCGGGAGATACTGAAGCTTTCTTT. Residues: CASSGDTEAFF.

This chain connects TRBV5-1 to TRBJ2-7, with unresolved D. The CDR3 length is 15 residues. Between the trimmed V and J ends, which lost 0 bases and 0 bases, there was a span of 10 bases. Germline V gene data show CDR1 as SGHRS and CDR2 as YFSETQ. Here the CDR3 DNA reads TGCGCCAGCAGCTTGGGTGGGTCTTCCTCCTACGAGCAGTACTTC. Its protein is CASSLGGSSSYEQYF.